Listed here are 10 T cell receptor beta chains from one sample, sequenced in a study of post-analysis software for immune sequencing data. Study results and caveats: Included in a set of a few TRBV segments more frequent in patients than controls were TRBV5-6, TRBV5-1 and TRBV20-1.

The antigens these receptors bind are not known. Unique molecular identifiers tagged the TCR beta cDNA libraries. TCRdb re-derived calls from the PCR reads in MiXCR, one entry per CDR3 protein. This sample yields 750,000 to 950,000 distinct CDR3 sequences, of which approximately 50% are seen a single time; 4.6% belongs to the top ten. Sequencing used blood. These receptors all stem from a girl aged 5-17 years with multiple sclerosis.

In this sample, this clonotype turned up a few times. This sequence joins TRBV29-1 and TRBJ2-3, with 8 bases that match TRBD2. J gave up 1 base and V 4 bases, and 7 bases lay outside the gene matches. The CDR3 runs 15 residues. Germline lookup yields CDR1 SQVTM and CDR2 ANQGSEA. The CDR3 loop is CSVVLRGARTDTQYF. The CDR3 region has the DNA TGCAGCGTTGTGTTGCGGGGGGCCCGCACAGATACGCAGTATTTT.

The chain employs TRBV20-1 and TRBJ1-6; 9 positions match TRBD1. The CDR3 extends over 15 amino acids. Unmatched junction bases numbered 7, after V lost 5 bases and J lost 5 bases. Germline V gene sequence: CDR1 DFQATT, CDR2 SNEGSKA (reference sequence). CDR3 nucleotide sequence: TGCAGTGCTCAGAGGACAGGGGTCAATAATTCACCCCTCCACTTT. This encodes CSAQRTGVNNSPLHF.

The rearrangement links TRBV11-2 to TRBJ2-7, with a weak D call TRBD2 (6 bases). The CDR3 extends over 12 amino acids. V shed 3 bases and J shed 9 bases, with 12 bases lying between them. The germline gives CDR1 SGHAT, CDR2 FQNNGV. DNA for the CDR3: TGTGCCAGCAGCTTCTCTAGCGTGGGGCAGTACTTC. Amino acids: CASSFSSVGQYF.

This clonotype was seen only a few times. The chain has TRBV28 and TRBJ2-5, with D possibly called TRBD1 or TRBD2 (5 bases each). The CDR3 covers 15 residues. CDR1 and CDR2 (germline): MDHEN, SYDVKM. Trimming cost V 0 bases and J 7 bases, with 15 bases left between them. The CDR3 nucleotides are TGTGCCAGCAGTTTATGGCAGGATGGGGGAAGGACCCAGTACTTC. Its protein product is CASSLWQDGGRTQYF.

V and J are TRBV6-1 and TRBJ1-2; 7 positions agree with TRBD1. The V segment lost 4 bases and the J segment 5 bases; nucleotides outside the gene matches: 13. The CDR3 sequence is 16 residues long. Germline loops: CDR1 MNHNS, CDR2 SASEGT. CDR3 residues: CASSARSGGSSYGYTF. DNA for the CDR3: TGTGCCAGCAGTGCAAGATCAGGGGGAAGCTCTTATGGCTACACCTTC.

The V call is TRBV7-6, the J call TRBJ2-7; possible D gene TRBD1, 6 bases. The assigned J gene may be wrong: the sequence end matches TRBJ2-5 better. This CDR3 region has 14 residues. Per the germline V gene, CDR1 is SGHVS and CDR2 is FNYEAQ. The CDR3 reads CASSGQYRVETQYF. The CDR3 nucleotides read TGTGCCAGCAGCGGACAGTACAGGGTTGAGACCCAGTACTTC.

CDR3 protein: CSVRQVDIQYF. The CDR3 nucleotides read TGCAGCGTCCGACAGGTAGACATTCAGTACTTC. The chain employs TRBV29-1 and TRBJ2-4; a possible D gene is TRBD1 (6 bases). The CDR3 has 11 amino acids. The germline CDR1 and CDR2 sequences are SQVTM and ANQGSEA. V dropped 6 bases and J dropped 8 bases, with 11 bases sitting between them.

The rearrangement joins TRBV15 to TRBJ2-1, with TRBD1 as a possible D gene (5 bases). This CDR3 is built from 15 residues. Germline V gene lookup returns CDR1 LNHNV and CDR2 YYDKDF (reference sequence). V was trimmed by 0 bases and J by 4 bases, leaving 10 bases between them. CDR3: CATSREYTGYNEQFF. The CDR3 nucleotides read TGTGCCACCAGCAGAGAATACACAGGTTACAATGAGCAGTTCTTC.

This clonotype was found once. This rearrangement joins TRBV20-1 to TRBJ2-3; D remains unclear. Trimming shortened V by 5 bases and J by 4 bases, and 19 bases separated the two germline ends. The CDR3 totals 15 residues. Germline CDR1 DFQATT, CDR2 SNEGSKA (reference sequence). The CDR3 DNA reads TGCAGTGCTGCTGGGTCCTATAGTTACGCAGATACGCAGTATTTT. Translating it yields CSAAGSYSYADTQYF.

The chain has TRBV12-3 or TRBV12-4 and TRBJ2-6, with D perhaps TRBD2 (5 bases). The germline V and J ends were trimmed by 4 bases and 4 bases, with 14 bases remaining between them. CDR3 length equals 16 residues. The CDR3 bases are TGTGCCAGCAGTTCGCGGGTGGAAAAGGGGGCCAACGTCCTGACTTTC. It is translated as CASSSRVEKGANVLTF.